The 27 T cell receptor beta chains below all came from one sample that was sequenced in a study of CD8 T cells in ankylosing spondylitis. No antigen has been identified for these receptors. Study-wide results and caveats: Seemingly characteristic of ankylosing spondylitis blood was a TCR beta motif consisting of about 8 highly homologous variants.

TCRdb independently ran MiXCR on the 5' RACE reads; one entry per CDR3 protein. Among some 800,000 distinct CDR3 sequences listed, 10% to 15% were seen once. Material: blood, either unsorted or a sorted T cell fraction (not recorded which). These receptors came from a male donor with ankylosing spondylitis.

This clonotype was seen a handful of times. The J gene is TRBJ2-3, the V gene TRBV7-2; 7 bases are a match to TRBD1. Germline V gene sequence: CDR1 SGHTA, CDR2 FQGNSA. CDR3 length: 14 amino acids. V lost 4 bases and J lost 5; bases outside the gene matches: 6. CDR3 sequence reads: CASSSRDRKDTQYF. In nucleotides, the CDR3 is TGTGCCAGCAGCTCCCGGGACAGAAAAGATACGCAGTATTTT.

The chain carries TRBV4-2 and TRBJ2-6; no definite D call. Germline loops: CDR1 LGHNA, CDR2 YNFKEQ. The CDR3 has 16 amino acids. V lost 0 bases, J lost 4 bases, and 10 bases lay in between. The CDR3 DNA sequence: TGTGCCAGCAGCCAAGATCGAGGTGCCGGGGCCAACGTCCTGACTTTC. It is translated as CASSQDRGAGANVLTF.

This clonotype was observed a few times. The chain links TRBV4-3 to TRBJ2-1; D ambiguous. The CDR3 has 15 amino acids. Trimming left V 5 bases short and J 7 bases short, with 18 bases between. Germline V CDR1 and CDR2: LGHNA, YSLEER. Here the CDR3 reads CASSAFHIGGNEQFF. CDR3 sequence (DNA): TGCGCCAGCAGCGCATTTCATATCGGTGGGAATGAGCAGTTCTTC.

This clonotype was detected only a few times. The chain has TRBV9 and TRBJ2-1, with no clear D. The V gene's germline CDR1 is SGDLS and CDR2 YYNGEE. The CDR3 is 15 residues long. Trimming removed 4 bases from V and 1 base from J, with 12 bases in between. The CDR3 reads CASSLVGWSYNEQFF. The CDR3 coding sequence is TGTGCCAGCAGCTTAGTGGGTTGGTCCTACAATGAGCAGTTCTTC.

V gene TRBV7-3 combines with J gene TRBJ2-1, with a possible D match to TRBD2 (5 bases). V was clipped by 2 bases and J by 7 bases, with 12 bases between them. The germline gives CDR1 SGHTA, CDR2 FQGTGA. This CDR3 is 14 amino acids long. The CDR3, as DNA: TGTGCCAGCAGCTTACGGGGATTCAGTAATGAGCAGTTCTTC. Protein product: CASSLRGFSNEQFF.

The genes are TRBV6-2 or TRBV6-3 and TRBJ1-2; a possible D gene is TRBD1 (6 bases). The CDR3 spans 13 residues. Trimming took 6 bases from V and 4 from J, leaving 12 bases between them. Per the germline V gene, CDR1 is MNHEY and CDR2 is SVGEGT. The chain's CDR3 is CASSPTGIYGYTF. In DNA form, the CDR3 reads TGTGCCAGCAGCCCTACAGGGATCTATGGCTACACCTTC.

This clonotype was seen a few times. The chain links TRBV6-2 or TRBV6-3 to TRBJ2-3; D unclear. V was shortened by 2 bases and J by 5 bases, with 8 bases between the two germline ends. Germline V gives CDR1 MNHEY, CDR2 SVGEGT. The CDR3 has 13 residues. The CDR3 bases are TGTGCCAGCAGTTACGCCAGTGGAGATACGCAGTATTTT. Translation gives CASSYASGDTQYF.

V gene TRBV7-2 combines with J gene TRBJ2-5, with TRBD2 matching 12 bases. CDR3 length: 15 residues. In germline, CDR1 is SGHTA, CDR2 FQGNSA. J was trimmed by 4 bases and V by 6 bases; bases with no gene match: 6. As DNA, the CDR3 is TGTGCCAGCAGTTTCGGACTAGCGGGAAGAGAGACCCAGTACTTC. Amino acid sequence: CASSFGLAGRETQYF. The complete variable domain, with remaining parts taken from reference TRBV7-2 and TRBJ2-5, reads GAGVSQSPSNKVTEKGKDVELRCDPISGHTALYWYRQSLGQGLEFLIYFQGNSAPDKSGLPSDRFSAERTGGSVSTLTIQRTQQEDSAVYLCASSFGLAGRETQYFGPGTRLLVL.

This clonotype was counted a few times. V and J are TRBV7-2 and TRBJ2-4; TRBD2 matches at 12 bases. V shed 6 bases, J shed 7 bases, and the junction held 10 bases outside the gene matches. Per the germline V gene, CDR1 is SGHTA and CDR2 is FQGNSA. The CDR3 runs to 16 residues. CDR3 sequence reads: CASSPLAGGPRNIQYF. DNA for the CDR3: TGTGCCAGCAGTCCACTAGCGGGAGGCCCCCGGAACATTCAGTACTTC.

The sample holds many counts of this clonotype. The J gene is TRBJ2-5, the V gene TRBV20-1; D remains unclear. Trimming stripped 1 base from V and 5 bases from J, with 11 bases between. Germline CDR1 reads DFQATT; CDR2 reads SNEGSKA (reference sequence). This CDR3 comprises 13 residues. The CDR3 reads CSARATRWETQYF. CDR3 sequence (DNA): TGCAGTGCTAGAGCGACCCGGTGGGAGACCCAGTACTTC.

This clonotype has only a few counts. The chain combines TRBV5-1 with TRBJ2-5; D ambiguous. The CDR3 spans 14 residues. Trimming stripped 3 bases from V and 2 bases from J, with 11 bases between. Germline V CDR1 and CDR2: SGHRS, YFSETQ. DNA for the CDR3: TGCGCCAGCAGCTCTGGCCGGTATCAAGAGACCCAGTACTTC. This sequence encodes CASSSGRYQETQYF. The complete variable domain, with remaining parts taken from reference TRBV5-1 and TRBJ2-5, reads KAGVTQTPRYLIKTRGQQVTLSCSPISGHRSVSWYQQTPGQGLQFLFEYFSETQRNKGNFPGRFSGRQFSNSRSEMNVSTLELGDSALYLCASSSGRYQETQYFGPGTRLLVL.

This clonotype came up many times. CDR3 bases: TGTGCCAGCAGCTCACCCGGAGGGAACACTGAAGCTTTCTTT. Translated, it gives CASSSPGGNTEAFF. V gene TRBV7-9 combines with J gene TRBJ1-1, with unresolved D. CDR1 SEHNR and CDR2 FQNEAQ come from the germline V gene (reference sequence). V lost 4 bases and J 1 base, leaving 10 bases between the germline ends. The CDR3 has 14 residues.

The chain combines TRBV7-9 with TRBJ2-3; a weak D match, TRBD2 (6 bases). Trimming stripped 5 bases from V and 2 bases from J, with 14 bases between. The CDR3 is 15 residues long. Germline loops: CDR1 SEHNR, CDR2 FQNEAQ (reference sequence). CDR3 in DNA: TGTGCCAGCAGCCTAACCGGGACTTACACAGATACGCAGTATTTT. Amino acids: CASSLTGTYTDTQYF.

This clonotype has more than one count but fewer than ten. The V call is TRBV20-1, the J call TRBJ2-7, with D perhaps being TRBD1 or TRBD2 (5 bases each). The V end was cut by 3 bases, the J end by 2 bases, with 11 bases between. Germline-derived CDR1 and CDR2 are DFQATT and SNEGSKA (reference sequence). The CDR3 runs to 13 residues. DNA for the CDR3: TGCAGTGCTAGTTTATGGGACGCCTACGAGCAGTACTTC. This gives the protein CSASLWDAYEQYF.

This clonotype was seen more than once but under ten times. V is TRBV7-9 and J is TRBJ2-7, with D possibly matching TRBD1 (6 bases). This CDR3 has 13 residues. Trimming left V 1 base short and J 12 bases short, with 16 bases between. Germline V CDR1 and CDR2: SEHNR, FQNEAQ (reference sequence). CDR3 nucleotides: TGTGCCAGCAGCTTAGGGGTCCAAACAGGGATGTACTTC. This translates into CASSLGVQTGMYF.

A few counts support this clonotype. This chain links TRBV4-2 with TRBJ2-5; D perhaps matches TRBD1 (5 bases). This CDR3 region has 17 residues. Germline V CDR1 and CDR2: LGHNA, YNFKEQ. V was shortened by 0 bases and J by 5 bases, with 19 bases between the two germline ends. DNA for the CDR3: TGTGCCAGCAGCCAAGATTGGGCGGAAAGGGGTCGGGAGACCCAGTACTTC. It encodes CASSQDWAERGRETQYF.

This clonotype came up a few times. CDR3 DNA sequence: TGTGCCAGCTCACCAGGAAGCGATTTCCAAGAGACCCAGTACTTC. Its translation is CASSPGSDFQETQYF. The chain couples TRBV18 to TRBJ2-5; no clear D gene. This CDR3 comprises 15 residues. The V and J ends lost 2 bases and 1 base respectively, with 11 bases between them. In germline, CDR1 is KGHSH, CDR2 LQKENI.

The chain uses TRBV5-1 and TRBJ2-1; D perhaps matches TRBD2 (5 bases). The CDR3 length is 14 residues. V was shortened by 7 bases and J by 1 base, with 12 bases between the two germline ends. Germline loops: CDR1 SGHRS, CDR2 YFSETQ. The CDR3 loop is CASGLLDSYNEQFF. The CDR3 DNA is TGCGCCAGCGGCCTACTAGATTCCTACAATGAGCAGTTCTTC.

The chain combines TRBV7-9 with TRBJ2-1, with 10 bases identical to TRBD2. V trimming: 1 base; J trimming: 9 bases; junction bases outside the gene matches: 9. Germline V gene sequence: CDR1 SEHNR, CDR2 FQNEAQ (reference sequence). The length of the CDR3 is 16 residues. This CDR3 is CASSLVGTSEFCEQFF. The DNA of the CDR3 is TGTGCCAGCAGCTTAGTGGGGACTAGCGAATTCTGTGAGCAGTTCTTC. Drawing the rest from reference TRBV7-9 and TRBJ2-1, the complete variable domain is DTGVSQNPRHKITKRGQNVTFRCDPISEHNRLYWYRQTLGQGPEFLTYFQNEAQLEKSRLLSDRFSAERPKGSFSTLEIQRTEQGDSAMYLCASSLVGTSEFCEQFFGPGTRLTVL.

V usage is TRBV18 and J usage is TRBJ1-5; tentatively, D is TRBD1 (6 bases). The V and J ends lost 2 bases and 11 bases respectively, with 16 bases between them. Germline V gene data show CDR1 as KGHSH and CDR2 as LQKENI. The CDR3 has 14 residues. For the CDR3, the DNA is TGTGCCAGCTCACCAGGGCCAGGGGAATGGGCCCAGCATTTT. This gives the protein CASSPGPGEWAQHF. Full variable domain (rest looked up from reference TRBV18 and TRBJ1-5): NAGVMQNPRHLVRRRGQEARLRCSPMKGHSHVYWYRQLPEEGLKFMVYLQKENIIDESGMPKERFSAEFPKEGPSILRIQQVVRGDSAAYFCASSPGPGEWAQHFGDGTRLSIL.

This clonotype was seen a few times. This chain uses TRBV9 with TRBJ2-7; tentative D call: TRBD1 (5 bases). V lost 0 bases and J 3 bases, leaving 13 bases between the germline ends. Per germline, CDR1 SGDLS and CDR2 YYNGEE. The CDR3 is 15 amino acids. The CDR3 bases are TGTGCCAGCAGCGTAGATGCAGGGTCCGTCTACGAGCAGTACTTC. Its translation: CASSVDAGSVYEQYF.

In its sample, this clonotype was seen many times. This chain joins TRBV4-3 and TRBJ2-2; 8 bases fit TRBD2. This CDR3 contains 17 residues. In germline, CDR1 is LGHNA, CDR2 YSLEER. V was clipped by 1 base and J by 5 bases; unmatched bases: 9. CDR3 protein: CASSQVKAGDLTGELFF. The DNA for the CDR3 is TGCGCCAGCAGCCAAGTAAAAGCGGGAGATTTAACCGGGGAGCTGTTTTTT.

This chain uses TRBV20-1 with TRBJ2-7; 7 nucleotides match TRBD2. Germline-derived CDR1 and CDR2 are DFQATT and SNEGSKA (reference sequence). Trimming removed 2 bases from V and 5 bases from J; junction bases left unmatched: 6. There are 13 residues in the CDR3. CDR3 sequence (DNA): TGCAGTGCTAGACAAGCGGGATCCGACGAGCAGTACTTC. It is translated as CSARQAGSDEQYF.

The chain joins TRBV4-3 to TRBJ2-7; 7 bases are a match to TRBD2. J was trimmed by 1 base and V by 1 base; bases with no gene match: 13. CDR3 length equals 18 residues. CDR1 is LGHNA, CDR2 YSLEER, per germline. CDR3 in amino acids: CASSQGRVSAGESYEQYF. The CDR3 DNA reads TGCGCCAGCAGCCAAGGAAGGGTTTCGGCGGGAGAGTCCTACGAGCAGTACTTC.

This chain links TRBV7-9 with TRBJ1-1, with unresolved D. The CDR3 contains 14 residues. V shed 2 bases and J shed 5 bases, with 12 bases lying between them. Germline V gene data show CDR1 as SEHNR and CDR2 as FQNEAQ (reference sequence). In DNA, the CDR3 is TGTGCCAGCAGCTTACAGGCCGAGGTGACTGAAGCTTTCTTT. This sequence encodes CASSLQAEVTEAFF. The full variable domain, with the rest looked up from reference TRBV7-9 and TRBJ1-1, is DTGVSQNPRHKITKRGQNVTFRCDPISEHNRLYWYRQTLGQGPEFLTYFQNEAQLEKSRLLSDRFSAERPKGSFSTLEIQRTEQGDSAMYLCASSLQAEVTEAFFGQGTRLTVV.

This clonotype was observed many times. The genes are TRBV12-3 or TRBV12-4 and TRBJ1-5; tentatively, D is TRBD1 (5 bases). The V gene lost 6 bases and the J gene lost 3 bases, with 21 bases spanning the gap. The CDR3 consists of 17 residues. The CDR3 spells CASSPTASQGYNQPQHF. CDR3 nucleotides: TGTGCCAGCAGCCCAACCGCATCTCAGGGATACAATCAGCCCCAGCATTTT.

The V and J genes are TRBV5-1 and TRBJ2-1; D call uncertain. The ends were cut back, 0 bases at V and 7 bases at J, with 11 bases in the middle. Germline loops: CDR1 SGHRS, CDR2 YFSETQ. This CDR3 has 14 amino acids. This chain's CDR3 is CASSLGARSNEQFF. The CDR3 DNA follows: TGCGCCAGCAGCTTGGGGGCACGAAGTAATGAGCAGTTCTTC. Based on the CDR3 plus reference TRBV5-1 and TRBJ2-1, the full variable domain is KAGVTQTPRYLIKTRGQQVTLSCSPISGHRSVSWYQQTPGQGLQFLFEYFSETQRNKGNFPGRFSGRQFSNSRSEMNVSTLELGDSALYLCASSLGARSNEQFFGPGTRLTVL.